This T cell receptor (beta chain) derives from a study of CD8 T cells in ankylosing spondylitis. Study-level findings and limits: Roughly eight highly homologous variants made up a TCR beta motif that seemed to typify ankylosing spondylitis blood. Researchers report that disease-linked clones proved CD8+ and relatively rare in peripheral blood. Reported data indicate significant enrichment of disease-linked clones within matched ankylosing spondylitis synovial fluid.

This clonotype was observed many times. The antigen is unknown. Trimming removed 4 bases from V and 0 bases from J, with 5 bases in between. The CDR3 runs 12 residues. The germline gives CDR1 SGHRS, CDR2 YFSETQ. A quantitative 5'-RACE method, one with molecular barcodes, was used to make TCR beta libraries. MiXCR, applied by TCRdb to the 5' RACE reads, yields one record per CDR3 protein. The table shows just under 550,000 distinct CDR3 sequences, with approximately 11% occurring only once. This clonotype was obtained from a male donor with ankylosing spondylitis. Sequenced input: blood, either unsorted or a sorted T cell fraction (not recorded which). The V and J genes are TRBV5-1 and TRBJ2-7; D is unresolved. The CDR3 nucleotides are TGCGCCAGCAGCGTGTCCTCCTACGAGCAGTACTTC. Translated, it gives CASSVSSYEQYF.